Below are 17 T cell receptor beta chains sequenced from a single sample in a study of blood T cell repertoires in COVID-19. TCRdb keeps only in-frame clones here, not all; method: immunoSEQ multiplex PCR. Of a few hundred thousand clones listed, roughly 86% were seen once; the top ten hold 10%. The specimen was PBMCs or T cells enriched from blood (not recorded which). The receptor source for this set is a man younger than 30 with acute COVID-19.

The CDR3 spells CASRRGGTHTDTQYF. The CDR3 region has the DNA TGTGCCAGCAGGAGAGGAGGGACCCACACAGATACGCAGTATTTT. V and J are TRBV6-5 and TRBJ2-3; tentatively, D is TRBD2 (6 bases). The CDR3 is 15 amino acids. Between the trimmed V and J ends, which lost 6 bases and 2 bases, there was a span of 15 bases. CDR1 is MNHEY, CDR2 SVGAGI, per germline.

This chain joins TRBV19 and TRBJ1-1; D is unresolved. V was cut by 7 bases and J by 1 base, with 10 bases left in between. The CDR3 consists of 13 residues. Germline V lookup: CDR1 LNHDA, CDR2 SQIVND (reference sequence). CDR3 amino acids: CASNEGGNTEAFF. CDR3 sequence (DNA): TGTGCCAGTAATGAGGGCGGGAACACTGAAGCTTTCTTT.

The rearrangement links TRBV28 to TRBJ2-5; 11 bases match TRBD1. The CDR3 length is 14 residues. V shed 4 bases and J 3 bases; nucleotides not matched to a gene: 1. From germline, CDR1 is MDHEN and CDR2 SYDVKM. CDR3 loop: CASSSGQGEETQYF. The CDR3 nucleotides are TGTGCCAGCAGTTCGGGACAGGGGGAAGAGACCCAGTACTTC.

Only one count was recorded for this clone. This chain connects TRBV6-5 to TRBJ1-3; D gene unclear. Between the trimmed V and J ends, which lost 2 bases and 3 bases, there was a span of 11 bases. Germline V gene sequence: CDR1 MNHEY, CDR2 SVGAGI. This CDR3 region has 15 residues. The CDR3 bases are TGTGCCAGCAGTTACAGCGCAGACCATGGAAACACCATATATTTT. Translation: CASSYSADHGNTIYF.

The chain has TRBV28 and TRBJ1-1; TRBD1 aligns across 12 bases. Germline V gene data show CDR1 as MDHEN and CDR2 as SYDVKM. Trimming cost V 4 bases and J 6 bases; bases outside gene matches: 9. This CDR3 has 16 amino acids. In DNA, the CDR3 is TGTGCCAGCAGTTCCCGGGACAGGGGGCTGGCCGCTGAAGCTTTCTTT. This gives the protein CASSSRDRGLAAEAFF.

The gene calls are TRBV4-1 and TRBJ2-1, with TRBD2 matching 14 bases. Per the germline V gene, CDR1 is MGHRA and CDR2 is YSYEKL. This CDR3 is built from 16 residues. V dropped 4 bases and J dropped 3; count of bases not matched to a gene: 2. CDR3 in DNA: TGCGCCAGCAGCCGGGGACTAGCGGGAGTCTACAATGAGCAGTTCTTC. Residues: CASSRGLAGVYNEQFF.

The CDR3 here is CASSDSYSSYEQYF. The CDR3 bases are TGTGCCAGCAGCGACAGCTACTCTTCCTACGAGCAGTACTTC. The rearrangement joins TRBV6-5 to TRBJ2-7, with D possibly matching TRBD1 (5 bases). CDR1 is MNHEY, CDR2 SVGAGI, per germline. Trimming pared 6 bases from V and 1 base from J, leaving 13 bases between. The CDR3 contains 14 residues.

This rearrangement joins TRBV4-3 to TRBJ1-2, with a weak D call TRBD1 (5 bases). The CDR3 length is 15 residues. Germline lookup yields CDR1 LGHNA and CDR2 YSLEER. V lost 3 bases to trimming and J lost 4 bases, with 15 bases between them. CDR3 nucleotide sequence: TGCGCCAGCAGCCAGAGTTTGACCGGGGGCTATGGCTACACCTTC. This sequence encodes CASSQSLTGGYGYTF.

The CDR3 region has the DNA TGTGCCAGCAGTATAAGCGGGAGTCCCTACAATGAGCAGTTCTTC. Protein: CASSISGSPYNEQFF. The V and J genes are TRBV27 and TRBJ2-1; 8 nucleotides align to TRBD2. This CDR3 has 15 residues. Trimming at V came to 5 bases and at J to 2 bases, leaving 5 bases not matched to a gene. CDR1 and CDR2 (germline): MNHEY, SMNVEV (reference sequence).

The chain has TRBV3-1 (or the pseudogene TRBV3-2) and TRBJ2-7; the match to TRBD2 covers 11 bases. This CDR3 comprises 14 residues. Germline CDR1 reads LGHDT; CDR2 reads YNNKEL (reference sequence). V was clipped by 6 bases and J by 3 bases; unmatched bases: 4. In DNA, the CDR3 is TGTGCCAGCAGTGGCCTAGCGGGAGGCTACGAGCAGTACTTC. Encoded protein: CASSGLAGGYEQYF.

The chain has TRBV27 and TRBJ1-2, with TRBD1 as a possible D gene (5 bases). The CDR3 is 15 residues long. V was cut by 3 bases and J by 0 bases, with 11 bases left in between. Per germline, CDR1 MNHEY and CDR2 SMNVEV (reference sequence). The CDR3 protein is CASSFLDRANYGYTF. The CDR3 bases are TGTGCCAGCAGTTTCTTAGACAGAGCTAACTATGGCTACACCTTC.

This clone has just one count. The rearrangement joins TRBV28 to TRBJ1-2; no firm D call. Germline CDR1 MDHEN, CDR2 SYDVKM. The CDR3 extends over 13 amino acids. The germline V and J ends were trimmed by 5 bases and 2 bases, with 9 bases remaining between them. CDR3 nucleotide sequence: TGTGCCAGCAGTCCCTCCCAGAACTATGGCTACACCTTC. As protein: CASSPSQNYGYTF.

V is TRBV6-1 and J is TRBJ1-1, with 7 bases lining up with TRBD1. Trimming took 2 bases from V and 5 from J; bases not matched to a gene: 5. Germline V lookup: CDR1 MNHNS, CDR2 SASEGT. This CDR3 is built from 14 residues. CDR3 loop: CASSEPTGRTEAFF. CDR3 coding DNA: TGTGCCAGCAGTGAACCGACAGGGAGGACTGAAGCTTTCTTT.

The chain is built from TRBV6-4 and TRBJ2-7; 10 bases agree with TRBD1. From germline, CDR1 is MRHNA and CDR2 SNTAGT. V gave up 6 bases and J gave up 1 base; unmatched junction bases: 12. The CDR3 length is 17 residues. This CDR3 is CASRRQGAGLWSYEQYF. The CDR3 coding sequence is TGTGCCAGCAGGCGACAGGGGGCGGGACTGTGGTCCTACGAGCAGTACTTC.

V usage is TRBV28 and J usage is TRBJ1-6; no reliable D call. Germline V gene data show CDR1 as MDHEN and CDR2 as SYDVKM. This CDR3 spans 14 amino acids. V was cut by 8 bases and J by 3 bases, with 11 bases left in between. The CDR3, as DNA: TGTGCCAGCGGGGAGGCCAACTATAATTCACCCCTCCACTTT. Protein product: CASGEANYNSPLHF. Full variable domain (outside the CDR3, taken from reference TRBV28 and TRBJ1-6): DVKVTQSSRYLVKRTGEKVFLECVQDMDHENMFWYRQDPGLGLRLIYFSYDVKMKEKGDIPEGYSVSREKKERFSLILESASTNQTSMYLCASGEANYNSPLHFGNGTRLTVT.

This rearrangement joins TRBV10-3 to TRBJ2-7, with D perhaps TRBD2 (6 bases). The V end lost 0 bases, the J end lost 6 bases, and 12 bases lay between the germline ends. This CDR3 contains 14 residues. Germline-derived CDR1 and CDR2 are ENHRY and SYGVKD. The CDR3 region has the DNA TGTGCCATCAGTGAGTCGGGGGGAGGTTTCGAGCAGTACTTC. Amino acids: CAISESGGGFEQYF.

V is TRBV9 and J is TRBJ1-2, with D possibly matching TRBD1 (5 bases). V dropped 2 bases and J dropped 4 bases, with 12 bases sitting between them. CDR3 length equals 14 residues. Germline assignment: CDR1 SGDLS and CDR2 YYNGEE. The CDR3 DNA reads TGTGCCAGCAGCGTCGACAGAACTCTCTATGGCTACACCTTC. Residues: CASSVDRTLYGYTF.